This TCR beta chain was profiled in a study of cytomegalovirus exposure and HLA in healthy donors. The V end was cut by 8 bases, the J end by 0 bases, with 14 bases between. The germline V gene encodes CDR1 SQVTM and CDR2 ANQGSEA. The CDR3 is made up of 13 amino acids. The PCR used 60 Vbeta and 13 Jbeta primers. Method: immunoSEQ multiplex PCR; TCRdb's copy keeps in-frame clones and lacks some. The table records 100,000 to 120,000 clones, about four fifths of them present only once. The chain recombines TRBV29-1 with TRBJ2-7, with a tentative D call TRBD1 (6 bases). Sequencing was performed on PBMCs. The receptor was isolated from a woman under 30 in good health and CMV-seronegative. For the CDR3, the DNA is TGCAGCTGCAAGACAGGTAGCTCCTACGAGCAGTACTTC. Amino acid sequence: CSCKTGSSYEQYF.